This T cell receptor (beta chain) originates from a study of radiotherapy plus CTLA-4 blockade in lung cancer (dated by TCRdb to 2016 to 2018). For context, the study as a whole: Objective responses occurred in approximately 19% of enrolled patients, and around 30% achieved disease control.

Broader findings and caveats from the paper: The strongest predictors of response were reported to be early dynamic shifts in blood T cell clones along with a rise in serum interferon-beta following radiation. After treatment with radiotherapy and ipilimumab, TCR clones that originated in tumors expanded in peripheral blood.

In this study, focal radiation therapy paired with CTLA-4 blockade (ipilimumab) was tested in patients who had chemo-refractory metastatic non-small-cell lung cancer. With respect to this clone: This receptor's antigen is unknown. Base-call qualities are not available, and no considerably larger clone is one nucleotide away.

The library was built by means of the immunoSEQ multiplex PCR assay. Held by TCRdb, this immuneACCESS table contains in-frame sequences only and omits some clones. Under half of the omission traces to an unresolved V gene where checked; the cause of the rest is unknown. The sample table shows 30,000 or so clones, and around 73% are seen once. Jointly, the top ten make up 6% to 8% of the sample. The CDR3 has 15 amino acids, counting the end cysteine and phenylalanine. The retained sequence is limited to the CDR3, 45 bases, with the frame set at the first base. CDR1 LGHNA and CDR2 YNFKEQ were looked up in the germline V gene. From V the trimming removes 5 bases and from J it removes 8 bases, while the gene matches leave 10 bases of the junction unaccounted for.

The chain is assembled from TRBV4-2 and TRBJ1-2, and TRBD1 matches 11 of the central bases. The source material was peripheral blood, sampled from a patient treated with radiotherapy plus ipilimumab. The receptor comes from a human donor with non-small cell lung cancer who had stable disease on radiotherapy plus ipilimumab. This receptor has the CDR3 CASSFDRDRGNGYTF. In nucleotides, the sequence is TGTGCCAGCAGCTTCGACCGGGACAGGGGGAACGGCTACACCTTC.